The rows below give T cell receptor beta chains drawn from one sample of a study of neoadjuvant nivolumab and ipilimumab in lung cancer. The method was immunoSEQ multiplex PCR; TCRdb's version includes in-frame clones alone and lacks a portion of them. Of roughly 6,000 clones in the sample, less than 70% were seen once. Sequences were derived from tumor tissue, sampled after neoadjuvant nivolumab, alone or with ipilimumab, at or shortly before surgery. These TCRs come from an adult with non-small cell lung cancer. Both conserved end residues are part of each CDR3. Each record gives: CDR3 length, clone size, J gene, V gene, D gene, CDR3 protein, CDR3 DNA. The D gene is left open where the match is weak. Not every row has a clone size; where given, it reads once, few, many or a size class.

>14|.|TRBJ2-5|TRBV4-1|.
CASSQGLVGETQYF
TGCGCCAGCAGCCAAGGCCTAGTCGGAGAGACCCAGTACTTC
>15|.|TRBJ2-7|TRBV7-2|TRBD1
CASSWGQGAFYEQYF
TGTGCCAGCAGCTGGGGGCAGGGGGCGTTTTACGAGCAGTACTTC
>15|.|TRBJ1-2|TRBV28|.
CASSPRAPRGKGYTF
TGTGCCAGCAGTCCCCGGGCTCCCAGAGGTAAAGGCTACACCTTC
>18|.|TRBJ2-1|TRBV10-2|TRBD2
CASKPPVFSASGYNEQFF
TGCGCCAGCAAACCCCCGGTTTTTTCGGCTAGCGGCTACAATGAGCAGTTCTTC
>11|medium-sized|TRBJ2-7|TRBV29-1|.
CSGSYGYEQYF
TGCAGCGGCTCTTATGGGTACGAGCAGTACTTC
>13|.|TRBJ1-2|TRBV27|.
CASRPTGNYGYTF
TGTGCCAGCAGGCCTACAGGGAACTATGGCTACACCTTC
>16|few|TRBJ2-1|TRBV2|TRBD2
CASRAGATSGYNEQFF
TGTGCCAGCAGAGCAGGGGCGACTAGCGGTTACAATGAGCAGTTCTTC
>13|once|TRBJ2-5|TRBV5-8|.
CASSLWAEETQYF
TGTGCCAGCAGCTTGTGGGCAGAGGAGACCCAGTACTTC
>14|medium-sized|TRBJ1-3|TRBV28|.
CASRIPGGGNTIYF
TGTGCCAGCAGGATTCCGGGGGGCGGAAACACCATATATTTT
>13|few|TRBJ1-1|TRBV7-9|.
CASSSTGQTEAFF
TGTGCCAGCAGCTCCACTGGTCAGACTGAAGCTTTCTTT